This TCR beta chain was sequenced in a study of blood T cells in healthy people across ages. Germline V CDR1 and CDR2: MNHNY, SVGAGI (reference sequence). The CDR3 loop spans 15 amino acids. V lost 6 bases, J lost 3 bases, and 9 bases stayed unmatched. This clonotype was seen only a few times. Next came a second PCR, run for about 7 to 12 cycles, which used a sample-barcoded 5' primer along with a J-beta primer mix. TCRdb called the 5' RACE reads again in MiXCR, with one record for every CDR3 protein. The data contain roughly 700,000 distinct CDR3 sequences, approximately 25% of them singletons. The same data also went into a second study, on T cells of mothers and their children. As that report states: Five or six children, together with their three healthy Caucasian mothers, made up the donors. Extracted RNA, in its entirety, went into cDNA synthesis at around 1.5 ug per 15 ul.

The rearrangement uses TRBV6-6 and TRBJ2-3, with 7 bases that match TRBD2. Source material: blood. The TCR comes from a boy between 10 and 17 years old in good health. CDR3 sequence (DNA): TGTGCCAGCAGAAACGGGGAGGGTTATACAGATACGCAGTATTTT. Translation: CASRNGEGYTDTQYF.